The clone carrying this T cell receptor (beta chain) was recorded at least ten times. The antigen is undetermined. This record comes from a study of T cell repertoires in cytomegalovirus infection. Turning to the study itself: CMV infection and matching HLA type were both indicated by public TCR beta signatures. Study-level findings and limits: Carriers of CMV and the relevant HLA type were discriminated by public TCR beta frequency. In two of eight donors, the top clonotype was HLA-C-restricted CMV-specific.

The CDR3 loop spans 16 amino acids. With 5 bases removed from V and 2 bases from J, the gap between germline ends came to 19 bases. Germline V CDR1 and CDR2: LNHDA, SQIVND (reference sequence). TCRdb independently ran MiXCR on the reads; one entry per CDR3 protein. The sample lists approximately 190,000 distinct CDR3 sequences; 8% to 10% were seen once. The material sequenced was PBMCs. This clonotype was obtained from a human donor in good health (CMV status not recorded). Some clones in this sample may be carry-over from other donors' samples. The rearrangement uses TRBV19 and TRBJ2-7, with D perhaps TRBD2 (6 bases). Here the CDR3 reads CASSLRRGQVAYEQYF. DNA for the CDR3: TGTGCCAGTAGTCTCCGGAGGGGCCAAGTCGCCTACGAGCAGTACTTC.